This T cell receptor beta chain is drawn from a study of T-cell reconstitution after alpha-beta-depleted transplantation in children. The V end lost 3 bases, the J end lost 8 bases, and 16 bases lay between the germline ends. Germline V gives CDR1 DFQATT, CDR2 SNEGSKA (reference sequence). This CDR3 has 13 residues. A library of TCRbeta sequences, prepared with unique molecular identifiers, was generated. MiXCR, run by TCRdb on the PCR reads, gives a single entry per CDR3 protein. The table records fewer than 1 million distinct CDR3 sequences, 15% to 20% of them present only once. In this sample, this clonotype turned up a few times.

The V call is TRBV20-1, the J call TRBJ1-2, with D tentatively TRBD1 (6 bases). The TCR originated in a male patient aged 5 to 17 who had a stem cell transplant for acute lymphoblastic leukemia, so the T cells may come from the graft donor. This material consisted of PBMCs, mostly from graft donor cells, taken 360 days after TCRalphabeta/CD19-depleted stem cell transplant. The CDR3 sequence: CSARGMGARGYTF. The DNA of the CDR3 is TGCAGTGCTAGGGGGATGGGGGCTCGGGGCTACACCTTC.